This TCR beta chain was recorded in a study of T cell clonotyping in hematopoietic cell transplantation. The V end was cut by 4 bases, the J end by 9 bases, with 20 bases between. CDR3 length: 15 residues. Germline V gives CDR1 SGHDT, CDR2 YYEEEE. Measured with immunoSEQ multiplex PCR; TCRdb has only the in-frame clones, and not every one. The sample includes around 16,000 clones, around 60% seen only once; the top ten take 12%. The source was PBMCs, collected 30 days after allogeneic stem cell transplant. The sequence was obtained from a male patient aged 45-59 years who had an allogeneic stem cell transplant from an unrelated donor, so T cells may come from the graft donor. Some clones in this sample may be carry-over from other donors' samples. J is TRBJ1-5 and V is TRBV5-6, with D unresolved. As DNA, the CDR3 is TGTGCCAGCAGCCTTTCGGGTTCCTCGGATATGCCCCAGCATTTT. It is translated as CASSLSGSSDMPQHF.